This is a list of T cell receptor beta chains from one sample in a study of identical twins. MiXCR, applied by TCRdb to the 5' RACE reads, yields one record per CDR3 protein. Among about 900,000 distinct CDR3 sequences listed, 9% to 15% were seen once. This same sample was also taken into another study, of yellow fever vaccine responses in identical twins.

Material for sequencing was PBMCs. These receptors all come from a woman under 30 in good health. CDR3s include the opening cysteine and the closing phenylalanine or tryptophan. D genes are given only for firm matches. Clone size is stated in some rows and not others, as once, few, many or a class when expanded.

size: few
D: TRBD2
V: TRBV20-1
J: TRBJ2-1
CDR3: CSARDRGGGHHEQFF
DNA: TGCAGTGCTAGAGATCGGGGGGGGGGCCACCATGAGCAGTTCTTC

size: few
D: -
V: TRBV29-1
J: TRBJ1-2
CDR3: CSVEDRKTYYGYTF
DNA: TGCAGCGTTGAAGATCGTAAGACGTACTATGGCTACACCTTC

size: -
D: TRBD1
V: TRBV2
J: TRBJ1-2
CDR3: CASQSDREGYTF
DNA: TGTGCCAGTCAGTCCGACAGGGAAGGCTACACCTTC

size: -
D: TRBD2
V: TRBV4-1
J: TRBJ2-7
CDR3: CASSQLGREGRYEQYF
DNA: TGCGCCAGCAGCCAATTAGGTCGGGAGGGCCGGTACGAGCAGTACTTC

size: few
D: TRBD2
V: TRBV7-6
J: TRBJ2-1
CDR3: CASSLPPTSGRAGEQFF
DNA: TGTGCCAGCAGCTTACCTCCGACTAGCGGGAGGGCCGGTGAGCAGTTCTTC

size: -
D: TRBD2
V: TRBV11-2
J: TRBJ2-3
CDR3: CASSLEVASGRFADTQYF
DNA: TGTGCCAGCAGCTTAGAGGTGGCCAGCGGGAGGTTTGCAGATACGCAGTATTTT

size: few
D: TRBD1
V: TRBV6-5
J: TRBJ1-5
CDR3: CASSFTGGSQPQHF
DNA: TGTGCCAGCAGTTTTACAGGGGGTAGTCAGCCCCAGCATTTT

size: few
D: TRBD1
V: TRBV10-3
J: TRBJ1-1
CDR3: CAISDRQGNTEAFF
DNA: TGTGCCATCAGTGATCGACAGGGTAACACTGAAGCTTTCTTT

size: few
D: TRBD2
V: TRBV5-1
J: TRBJ2-3
CDR3: CASTMGGVVDTQYF
DNA: TGCGCCAGCACCATGGGGGGGGTCGTGGATACGCAGTATTTT

size: few
D: TRBD2
V: TRBV4-2
J: TRBJ2-1
CDR3: CASSLLQAGLAGDNEQFF
DNA: TGTGCCAGCAGCCTGCTCCAGGCTGGACTAGCGGGAGACAATGAGCAGTTCTTC

size: few
D: TRBD1
V: TRBV6-5
J: TRBJ1-6
CDR3: CASSYSKWQRGRNSPLHF
DNA: TGTGCCAGCAGTTACTCGAAATGGCAAAGGGGGCGTAATTCACCCCTCCACTTT

size: -
D: -
V: TRBV12-3/TRBV12-4
J: TRBJ1-5
CDR3: CASSSHRGDQPQHF
DNA: TGTGCCAGCAGTTCACACCGGGGGGATCAGCCCCAGCATTTT

size: -
D: TRBD2
V: TRBV7-9
J: TRBJ2-1
CDR3: CASSFPSSGGYNEQFF
DNA: TGTGCCAGCAGCTTCCCCTCTAGCGGGGGTTACAATGAGCAGTTCTTC

size: -
D: TRBD1
V: TRBV7-6
J: TRBJ2-3
CDR3: CASSLAGQGLGDTQYF
DNA: TGTGCCAGCAGCTTAGCGGGACAGGGGTTGGGAGATACGCAGTATTTT

size: many
D: -
V: TRBV2
J: TRBJ2-5
CDR3: CASSEQKVETQYF
DNA: TGTGCCAGCAGTGAACAGAAGGTGGAGACCCAGTACTTC

size: many
D: -
V: TRBV12-3/TRBV12-4
J: TRBJ1-6
CDR3: CASSLDPEPLHF
DNA: TGTGCCAGCAGTTTAGACCCAGAGCCCCTCCACTTT

size: -
D: TRBD2
V: TRBV20-1
J: TRBJ2-1
CDR3: CSARPLAGATYNEQFF
DNA: TGCAGTGCTAGACCACTAGCGGGAGCGACCTACAATGAGCAGTTCTTC

size: few
D: -
V: TRBV6-5
J: TRBJ2-1
CDR3: CASSYGRGAYNEQFF
DNA: TGTGCCAGCAGTTACGGGAGAGGCGCCTACAATGAGCAGTTCTTC

size: -
D: TRBD2
V: TRBV5-1
J: TRBJ2-5
CDR3: CASSGAGTSGGETQYF
DNA: TGCGCCAGCAGCGGAGCCGGGACTAGCGGGGGCGAGACCCAGTACTTC

size: -
D: -
V: TRBV3-1
J: TRBJ2-3
CDR3: CASSQRGSTTPSTDTQYF
DNA: TGTGCCAGCAGCCAGAGGGGGAGCACTACCCCTAGCACAGATACGCAGTATTTT

size: few
D: -
V: TRBV24-1
J: TRBJ2-7
CDR3: CATSDPSGTRPTEQYF
DNA: TGTGCCACCAGTGATCCGTCCGGGACAAGACCGACCGAGCAGTACTTC

size: many
D: -
V: TRBV5-1
J: TRBJ2-3
CDR3: CASSLVGRDTDTQYF
DNA: TGCGCCAGCAGCTTGGTGGGCAGGGACACAGATACGCAGTATTTT

size: -
D: -
V: TRBV11-2
J: TRBJ2-3
CDR3: CASGFLDTQYF
DNA: TGTGCCAGCGGTTTTTTGGATACGCAGTATTTT

size: many
D: TRBD1
V: TRBV5-1
J: TRBJ2-5
CDR3: CASSAGTGHQETQYF
DNA: TGCGCCAGCAGCGCTGGGACAGGCCACCAAGAGACCCAGTACTTC

size: -
D: TRBD1
V: TRBV4-1
J: TRBJ1-1
CDR3: CASSQDDRVPEAFF
DNA: TGCGCCAGCAGCCAGGACGACAGGGTACCTGAAGCTTTCTTT

size: -
D: TRBD1
V: TRBV20-1
J: TRBJ2-1
CDR3: CSARDAGQGSSRGIYNEQFF
DNA: TGCAGTGCTAGAGACGCGGGACAGGGGAGCTCTCGGGGAATCTACAATGAGCAGTTCTTC

size: -
D: TRBD2
V: TRBV4-2
J: TRBJ2-1
CDR3: CASSQDPSGGLLDNEQFF
DNA: TGTGCCAGCAGCCAAGATCCTAGCGGGGGCCTTCTTGACAATGAGCAGTTCTTC

size: -
D: -
V: TRBV3-1
J: TRBJ1-4
CDR3: CASTGGSGEKLFF
DNA: TGTGCCAGCACGGGGGGCTCGGGCGAAAAACTGTTTTTT

size: few
D: -
V: TRBV2
J: TRBJ1-4
CDR3: CARRDTGDEKLFF
DNA: TGTGCCCGACGAGACACCGGGGATGAAAAACTGTTTTTT

size: -
D: -
V: TRBV3-1
J: TRBJ2-3
CDR3: CASSSTPRDTQYF
DNA: TGTGCCAGCAGCTCGACTCCGAGAGATACGCAGTATTTT

size: -
D: TRBD2
V: TRBV27
J: TRBJ2-2
CDR3: CASSFLGLSGGPNTGELFF
DNA: TGTGCCAGCAGTTTTCTGGGACTAAGCGGGGGACCCAACACCGGGGAGCTGTTTTTT

size: many
D: -
V: TRBV11-2
J: TRBJ2-1
CDR3: CASSSGPFNEQFF
DNA: TGTGCCAGCAGCTCAGGCCCTTTCAATGAGCAGTTCTTC

size: -
D: -
V: TRBV20-1
J: TRBJ2-3
CDR3: CSARGSKTSTDTQYF
DNA: TGCAGTGCTAGAGGCAGCAAAACTAGCACAGATACGCAGTATTTT

size: -
D: -
V: TRBV5-6
J: TRBJ2-1
CDR3: CASRLEGYRGYNEQFF
DNA: TGTGCCAGCAGACTGGAGGGTTATAGGGGGTACAATGAGCAGTTCTTC

size: -
D: TRBD1
V: TRBV9
J: TRBJ2-7
CDR3: CASSVEGQGVYEQYF
DNA: TGTGCCAGCAGCGTAGAGGGACAGGGGGTATACGAGCAGTACTTC

size: -
D: -
V: TRBV5-1
J: TRBJ2-3
CDR3: CASSSDHPGDTQYF
DNA: TGCGCCAGCAGTTCAGACCACCCGGGAGATACGCAGTATTTT

size: -
D: -
V: TRBV21-1
J: TRBJ2-1
CDR3: CASSTRGWQGGNNEQFF
DNA: TGTGCCAGCAGCACCCGCGGGTGGCAGGGAGGAAACAATGAGCAGTTCTTC

size: few
D: -
V: TRBV6-2/TRBV6-3
J: TRBJ2-2
CDR3: CASSDGWNTGELFF
DNA: TGTGCCAGCAGTGACGGGTGGAACACCGGGGAGCTGTTTTTT

size: -
D: -
V: TRBV18
J: TRBJ1-1
CDR3: CASSPIGQTNTEAFF
DNA: TGTGCCAGCTCACCTATCGGACAGACGAACACTGAAGCTTTCTTT

size: few
D: TRBD2
V: TRBV2
J: TRBJ2-3
CDR3: CASRGTSGLADTQYF
DNA: TGTGCCAGCAGGGGAACTAGCGGGTTGGCAGATACGCAGTATTTT

size: many
D: -
V: TRBV12-3/TRBV12-4
J: TRBJ2-1
CDR3: CASSTVAEKYNEQFF
DNA: TGTGCCAGCAGCACCGTAGCGGAGAAATACAATGAGCAGTTCTTC

size: few
D: TRBD2
V: TRBV11-2
J: TRBJ2-7
CDR3: CASRKGLAGFLSSYEQYF
DNA: TGTGCCAGCAGAAAGGGACTAGCGGGATTCCTATCATCCTACGAGCAGTACTTC

size: -
D: TRBD1
V: TRBV7-8
J: TRBJ2-7
CDR3: CASSPHRDSGAYEQYF
DNA: TGTGCCAGCAGCCCCCACCGGGACAGTGGGGCCTACGAGCAGTACTTC

size: -
D: TRBD2
V: TRBV12-3/TRBV12-4
J: TRBJ2-1
CDR3: CASSWTSGSSGEQFF
DNA: TGTGCCAGCAGTTGGACTAGCGGGAGTAGTGGTGAGCAGTTCTTC

size: many
D: TRBD1
V: TRBV7-9
J: TRBJ1-4
CDR3: CASSPQRGQGREKLFF
DNA: TGTGCCAGCAGCCCACAAAGGGGACAGGGGAGAGAAAAACTGTTTTTT

size: -
D: -
V: TRBV12-3/TRBV12-4
J: TRBJ2-2
CDR3: CASSDIPVEDGAGELFF
DNA: TGTGCCAGCAGTGATATTCCCGTCGAGGATGGCGCCGGGGAGCTGTTTTTT

size: few
D: -
V: TRBV15
J: TRBJ1-5
CDR3: CATSRVGGSNQPQHF
DNA: TGTGCCACCAGCAGAGTTGGGGGTAGCAATCAGCCCCAGCATTTT

size: many
D: TRBD1
V: TRBV20-1
J: TRBJ1-5
CDR3: CSARRDRVGQPQHF
DNA: TGCAGTGCTAGGCGGGACAGGGTTGGTCAGCCCCAGCATTTT

size: -
D: TRBD2
V: TRBV14
J: TRBJ2-3
CDR3: CASSPGTSRDTQYF
DNA: TGTGCCAGCAGCCCCGGGACTAGCAGAGATACGCAGTATTTT

size: few
D: TRBD2
V: TRBV11-2
J: TRBJ2-5
CDR3: CASSPGTSGSRQETQYF
DNA: TGTGCCAGCAGCCCCGGGACTAGCGGGAGTCGGCAAGAGACCCAGTACTTC

size: few
D: -
V: TRBV10-3
J: TRBJ2-2
CDR3: CATKSGPRGRVTGELFF
DNA: TGTGCCACCAAGTCCGGCCCCCGGGGCAGAGTAACCGGGGAGCTGTTTTTT

size: few
D: TRBD2
V: TRBV20-1
J: TRBJ2-1
CDR3: CSAKGTSGKNEQFF
DNA: TGCAGTGCTAAAGGGACTAGCGGGAAAAATGAGCAGTTCTTC

size: -
D: -
V: TRBV20-1
J: TRBJ1-5
CDR3: CSAGGRLDQPQHF
DNA: TGCAGTGCTGGTGGCAGATTAGATCAGCCCCAGCATTTT

size: few
D: TRBD1
V: TRBV3-1
J: TRBJ1-4
CDR3: CASSHAGQGPNEKLFF
DNA: TGTGCCAGCAGCCACGCGGGACAGGGACCTAATGAAAAACTGTTTTTT

size: few
D: -
V: TRBV18
J: TRBJ2-5
CDR3: CASSTTLQETQYF
DNA: TGTGCCAGCTCAACAACCCTCCAAGAGACCCAGTACTTC

size: many
D: -
V: TRBV12-3/TRBV12-4
J: TRBJ2-7
CDR3: CASSFTFGTNSYEQYF
DNA: TGTGCCAGCAGTTTCACCTTCGGGACGAATTCCTACGAGCAGTACTTC

size: -
D: -
V: TRBV7-2
J: TRBJ1-5
CDR3: CASSLGAGWSQPQHF
DNA: TGTGCCAGCAGCTTAGGGGCAGGGTGGAGTCAGCCCCAGCATTTT

size: -
D: -
V: TRBV12-3/TRBV12-4
J: TRBJ1-6
CDR3: CASSLLGQGNSPLHF
DNA: TGTGCCAGCAGTCTCCTAGGGCAGGGGAATTCACCCCTCCACTTT

size: few
D: -
V: TRBV12-3/TRBV12-4
J: TRBJ1-2
CDR3: CASSSLLQANYGYTF
DNA: TGTGCCAGCAGTTCCCTCTTACAGGCAAACTATGGCTACACCTTC

size: few
D: -
V: TRBV12-3/TRBV12-4
J: TRBJ2-5
CDR3: CASIKRAPSWETQYF
DNA: TGTGCCAGCATCAAACGGGCCCCCTCTTGGGAGACCCAGTACTTC